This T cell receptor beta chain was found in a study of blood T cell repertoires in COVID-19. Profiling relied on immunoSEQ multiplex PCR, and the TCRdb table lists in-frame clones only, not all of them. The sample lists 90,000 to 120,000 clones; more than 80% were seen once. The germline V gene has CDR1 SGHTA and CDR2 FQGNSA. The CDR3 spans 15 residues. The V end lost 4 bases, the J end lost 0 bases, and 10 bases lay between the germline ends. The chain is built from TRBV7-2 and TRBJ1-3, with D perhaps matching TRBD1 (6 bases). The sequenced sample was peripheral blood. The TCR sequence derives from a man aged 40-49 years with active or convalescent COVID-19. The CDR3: CASSSGQFSGNTIYF. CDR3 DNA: TGTGCCAGCAGCTCCGGACAGTTCTCTGGAAACACCATATATTTT.